This T cell receptor beta chain is from a study of blood T cells in healthy people across ages. Study-wide findings and caveats: Getting older went along with TCR beta diversity per million T cells dropping roughly linearly.

Germline V gives CDR1 SGHRS, CDR2 YFSETQ. The CDR3 runs 12 residues. With respect to this clonotype: Its target is not known.

Using a J-beta primer mix together with a sample-barcoded 5' primer, a second PCR was run for roughly 7 to 12 cycles. Every sample produced at least 2.5 million CDR3-containing paired-end reads. TCRdb passed the 5' RACE reads through MiXCR, listing each CDR3 protein once. In the table there are about 770,000 distinct CDR3 sequences, more than 40% of which are singletons. Each sample provided at least 5.5 micrograms of extracted total RNA. Specimen: blood. The receptor's source is a man between 60 and 75 years old in good health. The chain is built from TRBV5-1 and TRBJ2-5, with D perhaps TRBD1 (5 bases). The J call may be faulty, since TRBJ2-7 better matches the DNA end. In nucleotides, the CDR3 is TGCGCCAGCAGCTTGGTAGGGGTCGAGCAGTACTTC. The encoded protein is CASSLVGVEQYF.